These 27 T cell receptor beta chains came from one sample sequenced in a study of T-cell reconstitution after alpha-beta-depleted transplantation in children (dated by TCRdb to the mid-2010s). The sample's treatment or condition label, in plain terms: allogeneic hematopoietic cell transplantation with graft depleted of TCRalphabeta T cells and CD19 B cells. The library was obtained by PCR. The sequencer listed for this sample is Illumina HiSeq 2500. To normalize quantification of the TCRbeta repertoire, the TCR libraries were built with molecular barcoding that relied on unique molecular identifiers. TCRdb reprocessing: public reads trimmed at Q25 with fastp, clones called with MiXCR, in-frame beta chains kept. When rows share a CDR3 protein, they turn into one entry using the most common DNA and genes. Here the sample has 280,000 or so distinct CDR3 sequences; around 10% occur a single time. About 20% of the sample belongs to the ten largest clones.

The starting material was peripheral blood, obtained 180 days after TCRalphabeta/CD19-depleted stem cell transplant. The receptors were sampled from a male patient aged 2-9 years who had a stem cell transplant for chronic granulomatous disease, so the T cells may come from the graft donor.

The CDR3 loop is CASSLSGGRNTEAFF. For the CDR3, the DNA is TGTGCCAGCAGTTTATCAGGGGGCAGGAACACTGAAGCTTTCTTT. J is TRBJ1-1 and V is TRBV28, with 8 positions matching TRBD1. The CDR3 consists of 15 residues. The V segment lost 1 base and the J segment 1 base; nucleotides outside the gene matches: 2. Germline CDR1 and CDR2: MDHEN and SYDVKM.

This clonotype was seen repeatedly, ten times or more. The V and J genes are TRBV25-1 and TRBJ1-1; TRBD1 agrees at 7 bases. Trimming at V came to 5 bases and at J to 2 bases, leaving 8 bases not matched to a gene. This CDR3 has 15 amino acids. From germline, CDR1 is MGHDK and CDR2 SYGVNS. The CDR3 spells CASSSPGQLNTEAFF. CDR3 DNA sequence: TGTGCCAGCAGTTCTCCGGGACAGCTTAACACTGAAGCTTTCTTT. Full variable domain (missing parts from reference TRBV25-1 and TRBJ1-1): EADIYQTPRYLVIGTGKKITLECSQTMGHDKMYWYQQDPGMELHLIHYSYGVNSTEKGDLSSESTVSRIRTEHFPLTLESARPSHTSQYLCASSSPGQLNTEAFFGQGTRLTVV.

This clonotype has at least ten counts. The V gene is TRBV12-3 or TRBV12-4, the J gene TRBJ2-5; tentative D call: TRBD1 (5 bases). V was pared by 7 bases and J by 1 base, with 10 bases between. CDR3 length: 13 amino acids. The CDR3 loop reads CASNGQLQETQYF. The CDR3 coding sequence is TGTGCCAGCAACGGACAACTCCAAGAGACCCAGTACTTC.

This clonotype came up a few times. V is TRBV18 and J is TRBJ2-3, with no clear D. Looked up from germline, CDR1 is KGHSH and CDR2 is LQKENI. This CDR3 spans 13 amino acids. V was pared by 3 bases and J by 1 base, with 5 bases between. CDR3 protein: CASSPHRTDTQYF. The CDR3, as DNA: TGTGCCAGCTCACCTCATCGCACAGATACGCAGTATTTT.

This clonotype was found many times. V usage is TRBV7-2 and J usage is TRBJ2-3; the D call may be TRBD1 or TRBD2 (5 bases each). The germline V gene has CDR1 SGHTA and CDR2 FQGNSA. The CDR3 spans 15 residues. V lost 7 bases and J lost 5, with 19 bases in between. The CDR3 nucleotides are TGTGCCAGCAACTCTGGGGGACCAGGGAGAGATACGCAGTATTTT. This gives the protein CASNSGGPGRDTQYF.

This clonotype appeared many times. This chain uses TRBV7-9 with TRBJ2-1, with TRBD1 matching 7 bases. Per germline, CDR1 SEHNR and CDR2 FQNEAQ (reference sequence). V trimming: 5 bases; J trimming: 13 bases; junction bases outside the gene matches: 14. The CDR3 length is 14 residues. The CDR3 bases are TGTGCCAGCAGCAAACGGGACAGCCTCTTAGATCAGTTCTTC. Protein product: CASSKRDSLLDQFF. The full variable domain, rest sourced from reference TRBV7-9 and TRBJ2-1, is DTGVSQNPRHKITKRGQNVTFRCDPISEHNRLYWYRQTLGQGPEFLTYFQNEAQLEKSRLLSDRFSAERPKGSFSTLEIQRTEQGDSAMYLCASSKRDSLLDQFFGPGTRLTVL.

The chain combines TRBV7-2 with TRBJ2-3; no clear D. CDR1 and CDR2 from the germline V gene are SGHTA and FQGNSA. CDR3 length equals 17 residues. The V and J ends lost 2 bases and 3 bases respectively, with 18 bases between them. The CDR3 coding sequence is TGTGCCAGCAGCTTATCTGCGCGGCGGAGCCTGACAGATACGCAGTATTTT. Amino acids: CASSLSARRSLTDTQYF.

This clonotype was seen ten or more times. V usage is TRBV18 and J usage is TRBJ2-5; D unclear. Trimming cost V 2 bases and J 4 bases, with 5 bases left between them. The germline V gene encodes CDR1 KGHSH and CDR2 LQKENI. CDR3 size: 12 residues. In nucleotides, the CDR3 is TGTGCCAGCTCACCATGGCGAGAGACCCAGTACTTC. Translating it yields CASSPWRETQYF.

Ten or more counts support this clonotype. The chain couples TRBV15 to TRBJ2-1; D gene unclear. Germline CDR1 is LNHNV and CDR2 is YYDKDF (reference sequence). The CDR3 has 15 residues. V was cut by 0 bases and J by 4 bases, with 10 bases left in between. The CDR3 DNA is TGTGCCACCAGCAGAGATGGGATGGGATACAATGAGCAGTTCTTC. Its protein is CATSRDGMGYNEQFF.

At least ten counts were recorded for this clonotype. This rearrangement joins TRBV12-3 or TRBV12-4 to TRBJ2-5; possibly TRBD2 for D (6 bases). The CDR3 covers 14 residues. V lost 3 bases and J 1 base, leaving 9 bases between the germline ends. Here the CDR3 DNA reads TGTGCCAGCAGTTTCCAGCGGGTCCAAGAGACCCAGTACTTC. Translating it yields CASSFQRVQETQYF.

This clonotype came up many times. The gene calls are TRBV15 and TRBJ2-3; 10 nucleotides agree with TRBD2. V gave up 0 bases and J gave up 7 bases; unmatched junction bases: 10. In germline, CDR1 is LNHNV, CDR2 YYDKDF (reference sequence). This CDR3 comprises 17 residues. The CDR3 DNA is TGTGCCACCAGCAGAGATCGGCTAGCGGGAGTTACAAATACGCAGTATTTT. Translating gives CATSRDRLAGVTNTQYF.

At least ten counts were recorded for this clonotype. The V and J genes are TRBV15 and TRBJ2-7, with D possibly called TRBD1 or TRBD2 (5 bases each). V lost 0 bases to trimming and J lost 7 bases, with 16 bases between them. CDR3 length: 15 amino acids. From germline, CDR1 is LNHNV and CDR2 YYDKDF (reference sequence). The CDR3 sequence: CATSRDRQGPGEQYF. CDR3 in DNA: TGTGCCACCAGCAGAGATAGGCAGGGACCGGGGGAGCAGTACTTC.

This clonotype was recorded many times. The J gene is TRBJ2-3, the V gene TRBV24-1; 10 bases align to TRBD1. The junction had 4 bases not matched to a gene; V was cut back by 4 bases and J by 1 base. CDR3 length: 16 residues. CDR1 is KGHDR and CDR2 is SFDVKD in the germline V gene. CDR3 loop: CATSDVDRGGTDTQYF. DNA of the CDR3: TGTGCCACCAGTGACGTGGACAGGGGGGGCACAGATACGCAGTATTTT.

This clonotype was picked up many times. The V gene is TRBV9, the J gene TRBJ2-2, with D possibly matching TRBD2 (6 bases). The germline CDR1 and CDR2 sequences are SGDLS and YYNGEE. There are 17 residues in the CDR3. Between the trimmed V and J ends, which lost 4 bases and 0 bases, there was a span of 16 bases. The CDR3 protein is CASSSRRGGSNTGELFF. The CDR3 region has the DNA TGTGCCAGCAGCTCGAGGCGGGGAGGATCGAACACCGGGGAGCTGTTTTTT.

At least ten counts were recorded for this clonotype. The chain is built from TRBV13 and TRBJ2-7; the match to TRBD1 covers 7 bases. V shed 4 bases and J 4 bases; nucleotides not matched to a gene: 4. The CDR3 consists of 13 residues. Germline-derived CDR1 and CDR2 are PRHDT and FYEKMQ (reference sequence). CDR3 bases: TGTGCCAGCAGCTCCGACAGGGATTACGAGCAGTACTTC. Its protein product is CASSSDRDYEQYF.

This clonotype has more than one count but fewer than ten. The genes are TRBV12-3 or TRBV12-4 and TRBJ2-3; TRBD1 matches at 7 bases. With 8 bases clipped from V and 3 bases from J, the junction kept 8 bases outside the gene matches. The CDR3 has 14 amino acids. The CDR3 region has the DNA TGTGCCAGCCGGGCGGACAGGTTAACAGATACGCAGTATTTT. It encodes CASRADRLTDTQYF.

This chain joins TRBV6-5 and TRBJ2-6; D is unclear. The CDR3 loop spans 15 amino acids. CDR1 is MNHEY, CDR2 SVGAGI, per germline. V gave up 4 bases and J gave up 4 bases, with 11 bases separating them. The DNA of the CDR3 is TGTGCCAGCAGTTCCCTGGGGAAAGGGGCCAACGTCCTGACTTTC. Translation gives CASSSLGKGANVLTF.

This clonotype was observed at least ten times. This chain joins TRBV20-1 and TRBJ1-1, with D tentatively TRBD1 (5 bases). This CDR3 contains 15 residues. The V end lost 0 bases, the J end lost 1 base, and 12 bases lay between the germline ends. Per the germline V gene, CDR1 is DFQATT and CDR2 is SNEGSKA (reference sequence). The CDR3 protein is CSARDLGRGNTEAFF. CDR3 bases: TGCAGTGCTAGAGATTTGGGGAGGGGGAACACTGAAGCTTTCTTT.

This clonotype was picked up many times. The chain recombines TRBV7-8 with TRBJ2-5; D call uncertain. CDR3 size: 14 residues. The ends were cut back, 3 bases at V and 3 bases at J, with 11 bases in the middle. Per the germline V gene, CDR1 is SGHVS and CDR2 is FQNEAQ. The CDR3 nucleotides are TGTGCCAGCAGCTTGGGCCAAGGGAAAGAGACCCAGTACTTC. Its translation is CASSLGQGKETQYF.

This clonotype was counted ten times or more. V gene TRBV10-3 combines with J gene TRBJ1-2; 9 bases agree with TRBD1. The CDR3 spans 12 residues. V dropped 8 bases and J dropped 4; count of bases not matched to a gene: 2. Per the germline V gene, CDR1 is ENHRY and CDR2 is SYGVKD. The CDR3 bases are TGTGCCATCCCGGGACAGGGCTATGGCTACACCTTC. Translated, it gives CAIPGQGYGYTF.

This clonotype was seen a handful of times. The chain employs TRBV4-1 and TRBJ1-2, with unresolved D. The CDR3 consists of 14 residues. Trimming left V 4 bases short and J 4 bases short, with 13 bases between. Germline CDR1 and CDR2: MGHRA and YSYEKL. The CDR3 DNA follows: TGCGCCAGCAGCCTTGGGAGGCAGACCTATGGCTACACCTTC. The encoded protein is CASSLGRQTYGYTF.

This clonotype was observed at least ten times. The chain carries TRBV12-3 or TRBV12-4 and TRBJ1-2, with D tentatively TRBD1 (6 bases). V was pared by 6 bases and J by 2 bases, with 10 bases between. The CDR3 is 13 amino acids. CDR3 nucleotide sequence: TGTGCCAGCAGCAAGGGGGTCAACTATGGCTACACCTTC. It yields the protein CASSKGVNYGYTF.

This clonotype was seen a few times. The rearrangement links TRBV18 to TRBJ2-2; 11 nucleotides agree with TRBD2. V gave up 5 bases and J gave up 4 bases; unmatched junction bases: 6. The germline CDR1 and CDR2 sequences are KGHSH and LQKENI. The CDR3 is 16 residues long. The CDR3 bases are TGTGCCAGCTCAAGTGTACTAGCGGGAGTCACCGGGGAGCTGTTTTTT. Protein sequence: CASSSVLAGVTGELFF.

This clonotype was recorded at least ten times. The chain uses TRBV7-8 and TRBJ2-1; 9 bases are shared with TRBD1. Trimming at V came to 2 bases and at J to 4 bases, leaving 6 bases not matched to a gene. The CDR3 has 16 residues. In germline, CDR1 is SGHVS, CDR2 FQNEAQ. CDR3 protein: CASSLSRGQGYNEQFF. The CDR3 DNA follows: TGTGCCAGCAGCTTATCTAGGGGACAGGGATACAATGAGCAGTTCTTC. The whole variable domain, filled in from reference TRBV7-8 and TRBJ2-1, reads GAGVSQSPRYKVAKRGQDVALRCDPISGHVSLFWYQQALGQGPEFLTYFQNEAQLDKSGLPSDRFFAERPEGSVSTLKIQRTQQEDSAVYLCASSLSRGQGYNEQFFGPGTRLTVL.

This clonotype was detected ten times or more. The rearrangement joins TRBV6-6 to TRBJ2-1, with TRBD2 identical over 7 bases. The V and J ends lost 5 bases and 6 bases, in that order; junction bases with no gene match: 4. The CDR3 contains 13 residues. Germline CDR1 and CDR2: MNHNY and SVGAGI (reference sequence). CDR3 region: CASSRDYINEQFF. CDR3 coding DNA: TGTGCCAGCAGTCGGGACTACATCAATGAGCAGTTCTTC.

This clonotype was recorded at least ten times. The gene calls are TRBV20-1 and TRBJ2-1; 9 nucleotides agree with TRBD2. V lost 0 bases and J lost 6; bases outside the gene matches: 6. This CDR3 contains 15 residues. CDR1 is DFQATT and CDR2 is SNEGSKA in the germline V gene (reference sequence). CDR3 residues: CSARDSGSAVNEQFF. CDR3 DNA: TGCAGTGCTAGAGATAGCGGGAGCGCGGTCAATGAGCAGTTCTTC.

Many counts were recorded for this clonotype. This chain connects TRBV7-2 to TRBJ2-5; TRBD2 is a possible D gene (7 bases). The germline V gene has CDR1 SGHTA and CDR2 FQGNSA. Trimming pared 2 bases from V and 9 bases from J, leaving 19 bases between. CDR3 size: 15 residues. The CDR3 reads CASSLSGRGQGSQYF. The DNA of the CDR3 is TGTGCCAGCAGCTTAAGTGGGAGGGGCCAGGGGTCCCAGTACTTC.